A single sample is the source of the 4 T cell receptor beta chains below, sequenced in a study of beta chain features in type 1 diabetes. Points from the study as a whole: Across all four CD4+ subsets, people with type 1 diabetes showed modestly shorter TCRB CDR3s.

The antigens these receptors bind are not known. What was sequenced were expressed TCRB transcripts, since all of the isolated RNA had been reverse transcribed. Data came from immunoSEQ multiplex PCR; TCRdb stores just in-frame clones and leaves some out. Here the sample spans some 26,000 clones, around 65% being singletons. Sequencing used stem cell memory CD4+ T cells from blood. These receptor sequences come from a woman between 35 and 50 years old with type 1 diabetes.

J is TRBJ2-3 and V is TRBV6-5; D is perhaps TRBD1 (6 bases). Germline V gene sequence: CDR1 MNHEY, CDR2 SVGAGI. There are 14 residues in the CDR3. Trimming removed 0 bases at V and 6 bases at J, with 10 bases between. The DNA of the CDR3 is TGTGCCAGCAGTTACTCCGTGGGGGCGGATACGCAGTATTTT. Its translation: CASSYSVGADTQYF.

This sequence joins TRBV5-1 and TRBJ1-2; no clear D gene. V lost 4 bases and J lost 7, with 14 bases in between. Germline-derived CDR1 and CDR2 are SGHRS and YFSETQ. The CDR3 is made up of 13 amino acids. The CDR3 protein is CASSADTPPGYTF. The CDR3 nucleotides read TGCGCCAGCAGCGCAGACACTCCGCCTGGCTACACCTTC.

V usage is TRBV7-2 and J usage is TRBJ1-1, with a possible D match to TRBD1 (5 bases). Trimming took 7 bases from V and 1 from J, leaving 13 bases between them. Germline assignment: CDR1 SGHTA and CDR2 FQGNSA. This CDR3 region has 14 residues. In DNA form, the CDR3 reads TGTGCCAGCATGCTTCAGGGCTCGAACACTGAAGCTTTCTTT. It encodes CASMLQGSNTEAFF.

V is TRBV28 and J is TRBJ2-1, with TRBD2 matching over 9 bases. The CDR3 extends over 18 amino acids. Trimming removed 2 bases from V and 2 bases from J; junction bases left unmatched: 10. Germline V CDR1 and CDR2: MDHEN, SYDVKM. CDR3 amino acids: CASSLTVGLAEPYNEQFF. The CDR3 DNA reads TGTGCCAGCAGTTTAACCGTGGGACTAGCCGAACCCTACAATGAGCAGTTCTTC.